The present T cell receptor (beta chain) was sequenced within a study of blood T cell repertoires in COVID-19 (dated by TCRdb to 2020 to 2021). Describing the broader study: The collaborator samples originated in the United States, Italy and Spain and spanned the acute and convalescent phases of COVID-19. The material from the prospective study consisted of cDNA or gDNA derived from T cells, B-cell-depleted T cells, or PBMCs. Samples came from the ongoing ImmuneRACE study (first 160 participants) plus 1,254 subjects from 6 global collaborators. Where HLA class I and class II types were available, the types were taken from metadata supplied by the sample provider, not from assay-based typing. Sample metadata almost always included a de-identified subject ID, COVID-19 status, age in years and sex. The repertoires were made available in a free public database intended to serve as a resource for research on the immune response to SARS-CoV-2. Deeply sampled blood TCRbeta repertoires from subjects exposed to, actively infected with, or recovered from COVID-19 were included in the dataset. Findings and caveats that apply to the study as a whole: The quantity of clinical and demographic metadata differed by source and by participant and was supplied without curation.

The immunoSEQ Assay, a bias-controlled multiplex PCR, was used to amplify TCRbeta CDR3 regions from genomic DNA. In the paper's pipeline: Nucleated cell counts per sample were estimated from amplification of reference gene primers within the assay. To quantify the absolute abundance of each unique TCRbeta CDR3 rearrangement, sequence reads were collapsed and filtered. For each sample, productive Simpson clonality was calculated as the square root of Simpson's diversity index across productive rearrangements. The clones in this table, taken by TCRdb from immuneACCESS, are in-frame only. Not every clone is retained; where verified, under half of the shortfall comes from an unresolved V gene, and the cause of the rest is unknown. That table supplies the V and J calls and clone size; D and trimming were determined from the DNA. This sample comprises about 290,000 clones, around 85% of them detected only once. Over 3.5% of the sample rests with the top ten.

The collaborating institutions used their own protocols to collect whole blood in K2EDTA tubes. For TCRbeta analysis, collaborators shipped samples in one of three forms: frozen whole blood, isolated PBMCs, or DNA extracted from either of those sample types. Only one count was recorded for this clone. The antigen it binds to is not known. No much larger clone exists at a distance of one base, and base qualities are not known. CDR1 and CDR2 are drawn from the germline V gene: SGHRS, YFSETQ. The cysteine opens and the phenylalanine closes a CDR3 of 15 amino acids. The DNA shown is the 45-base CDR3, in frame from base 1. Relative to germline, V is 1 base shorter and J is 0 bases shorter, with 9 bases between their ends.

This chain joins TRBV5-1 to TRBJ2-3, with no D gene named confidently. The sequenced material came from peripheral blood. The source is a woman in her fifties or sixties with active or convalescent COVID-19. CDR3 sequence: CASSLYSDSTDTQYF. The sequence in DNA is TGCGCCAGCAGCTTGTACAGTGATAGCACAGATACGCAGTATTTT.